This T cell receptor beta chain emerged from a study of shared clonotypes between healthy human individuals. Terminally differentiated effector memory CD45RA+ cells were excluded from the naive CD8 cells, which were CD45RO-negative and positively selected for CCR7. Germline V gene lookup returns CDR1 SGHRS and CDR2 YFSETQ. The CDR3 contains 15 residues. V dropped 3 bases and J dropped 5; count of bases not matched to a gene: 7. TCRdb's table, derived via immunoSEQ multiplex PCR, lists solely in-frame clones and lacks some. The sample lists millions of clones, about 95% occurring once. V and J are TRBV5-1 and TRBJ2-7, with 11 positions matching TRBD2. Sample: naive CD8+ T cells sorted from blood. The receptor's source is a man between 18 and 35 years old in good health. CDR3 sequence reads: CASSSLSGRANEQYF. CDR3 in DNA: TGCGCCAGCAGCTCCCTTAGCGGGAGGGCGAACGAGCAGTACTTC.